Shown below are 20 T cell receptor beta chains from a single sample sequenced in a study of T cell responses to AZD1222 COVID-19 vaccine. Assay: immunoSEQ multiplex PCR; the TCRdb copy retains only in-frame clones and omits some. The sample records 150,000 or so clones, about nine tenths being singletons. Sequenced material: peripheral blood, taken 28 days after the second AZD1222 dose. These TCRs come from an adult who received the AZD1222 COVID-19 vaccine.

V usage is TRBV5-1 and J usage is TRBJ1-2; 7 positions agree with TRBD1. Germline values: CDR1 SGHRS, CDR2 YFSETQ. This CDR3 is 18 amino acids long. V gave up 3 bases and J gave up 2 bases; unmatched junction bases: 16. The CDR3 reads CASSWGLVLRQGNYGYTF. CDR3 DNA: TGCGCCAGCAGCTGGGGGTTAGTTTTGCGACAGGGAAACTATGGCTACACCTTC. The complete variable domain, with remaining parts taken from reference TRBV5-1 and TRBJ1-2, reads KAGVTQTPRYLIKTRGQQVTLSCSPISGHRSVSWYQQTPGQGLQFLFEYFSETQRNKGNFPGRFSGRQFSNSRSEMNVSTLELGDSALYLCASSWGLVLRQGNYGYTFGSGTRLTVV.

The J gene is TRBJ1-6, the V gene TRBV18; D not resolved. This CDR3 is 16 amino acids long. Trimming took off 1 base at V and 7 bases at J, with 14 bases between the two ends. Germline V gene lookup returns CDR1 KGHSH and CDR2 LQKENI. In DNA, the CDR3 is TGTGCCAGCTCACCACTAACGGAACCCAAAAATTCACCCCTCCACTTT. Amino acids: CASSPLTEPKNSPLHF.

The chain has TRBV19 and TRBJ1-6; D might be TRBD1 (6 bases). This CDR3 has 13 residues. The germline V gene encodes CDR1 LNHDA and CDR2 SQIVND (reference sequence). V was trimmed by 10 bases and J by 10 bases, leaving 17 bases between them. This CDR3 reads CAIKAGAGSPLHF. The DNA for the CDR3 is TGTGCCATAAAGGCGGGGGCTGGATCACCCCTCCACTTT.

This rearrangement joins TRBV2 to TRBJ2-2; D is ambiguous. This CDR3 is 13 amino acids long. Germline V gene sequence: CDR1 SNHLY, CDR2 FYNNEI. Trimming shortened V by 8 bases and J by 0 bases, and 7 bases separated the two germline ends. CDR3 amino acids: CASSTSNTGELFF. The CDR3 DNA sequence: TGTGCCAGCTCGACATCGAACACCGGGGAGCTGTTTTTT.

The rearrangement uses TRBV6-2 or TRBV6-3 and TRBJ2-5; tentatively, D is TRBD2 (5 bases). The CDR3 consists of 13 residues. Trimming removed 6 bases at V and 5 bases at J, with 13 bases between. Per germline, CDR1 MNHEY and CDR2 SVGEGT. The CDR3 region is CASSQAWRETQYF. The DNA of the CDR3 is TGTGCCAGCAGCCAGGCGTGGAGGGAGACCCAGTACTTC.

V gene TRBV28 combines with J gene TRBJ1-2; 7 bases agree with TRBD1. Losses at the gene ends were 10 bases for V and 8 bases for J; bases not matched to a gene: 13. Germline CDR1 is MDHEN and CDR2 is SYDVKM. The CDR3 sequence is 13 residues long. CDR3 sequence reads: CAIQPDRDQGYTF. The CDR3 bases are TGTGCCATTCAACCAGACAGGGACCAGGGCTACACCTTC.

V and J are TRBV28 and TRBJ1-1; D remains unclear. Germline V gives CDR1 MDHEN, CDR2 SYDVKM. Between the trimmed V and J ends, which lost 5 bases and 1 base, there was a span of 11 bases. The CDR3 is made up of 14 amino acids. The CDR3 is CASSPLWSNTEAFF. Here the CDR3 DNA reads TGTGCCAGCAGTCCCTTATGGTCGAACACTGAAGCTTTCTTT.

The CDR3 region is CATSDEDVRTEAFF. In nucleotides, the CDR3 is TGTGCCACCAGTGATGAGGACGTACGGACTGAAGCTTTCTTT. The chain uses TRBV24-1 and TRBJ1-1; D is ambiguous. This CDR3 comprises 14 residues. Germline CDR1 KGHDR, CDR2 SFDVKD. V dropped 3 bases and J dropped 5 bases, with 12 bases sitting between them.

The CDR3 DNA follows: TGTGCCAGCAGCTTTCAAGAGAACACTGAAGCTTTCTTT. Translating gives CASSFQENTEAFF. The chain is built from TRBV5-8 and TRBJ1-1; D not certain. Trimming took off 2 bases at V and 1 base at J, with 6 bases between the two ends. The CDR3 loop spans 13 amino acids. CDR1 is SGHTS, CDR2 YDEGEE, per germline.

V and J are TRBV15 and TRBJ2-1, with 7 bases identical to TRBD2. CDR1 and CDR2 from the germline V gene are LNHNV and YYDKDF (reference sequence). This CDR3 comprises 16 residues. The V segment lost 0 bases and the J segment 7 bases; nucleotides outside the gene matches: 9. This chain's CDR3 is CATSRESGGRRNEQFF. CDR3 bases: TGTGCCACCAGCAGAGAATCGGGGGGTAGGAGGAATGAGCAGTTCTTC.

J is TRBJ2-1 and V is TRBV6-5; tentatively, D is TRBD2 (6 bases). The CDR3 has 15 residues. Germline CDR1 reads MNHEY; CDR2 reads SVGAGI. V lost 6 bases and J 1 base, leaving 13 bases between the germline ends. The CDR3 sequence is CASREGPNSYNEQFF. The CDR3 region has the DNA TGTGCCAGCAGGGAGGGGCCCAATTCCTACAATGAGCAGTTCTTC.

The chain employs TRBV15 and TRBJ2-5; the D call may be TRBD1 or TRBD2 (5 bases each). Looked up from germline, CDR1 is LNHNV and CDR2 is YYDKDF (reference sequence). The CDR3 is made up of 13 amino acids. Trimming took 5 bases from V and 1 from J, leaving 8 bases between them. CDR3 DNA sequence: TGTGCCACCAGCGGGGACGGCCAAGAGACCCAGTACTTC. Translating it yields CATSGDGQETQYF.

The chain couples TRBV6-5 to TRBJ1-1; D is unclear. Per the germline V gene, CDR1 is MNHEY and CDR2 is SVGAGI. Trimming stripped 7 bases from V and 1 base from J, with 16 bases between. The length of the CDR3 is 15 residues. Here the CDR3 reads CASNLRRTQNTEAFF. DNA of the CDR3: TGTGCCAGCAACCTTCGCCGCACGCAGAACACTGAAGCTTTCTTT.

The chain is built from TRBV5-1 and TRBJ2-5, with 7 bases aligning to TRBD2. Germline V lookup: CDR1 SGHRS, CDR2 YFSETQ. This CDR3 has 15 residues. Trimming at V came to 2 bases and at J to 5 bases, leaving 9 bases not matched to a gene. The CDR3 DNA is TGCGCCAGCAGCTTCGGACTAGTGGGAGTGGAGACCCAGTACTTC. Protein sequence: CASSFGLVGVETQYF.

The chain couples TRBV24-1 to TRBJ1-5; D remains ambiguous. Trimming shortened V by 0 bases and J by 0 bases, and 26 bases separated the two germline ends. CDR1 KGHDR and CDR2 SFDVKD come from the germline V gene. This CDR3 is 22 amino acids long. CDR3: CATSDLQLIPAPYKNSNQPQHF. The CDR3, as DNA: TGTGCCACCAGTGATTTGCAACTGATTCCCGCTCCTTACAAAAATAGCAATCAGCCCCAGCATTTT.

V usage is TRBV20-1 and J usage is TRBJ1-6, with 8 positions matching TRBD1. CDR1 is DFQATT, CDR2 SNEGSKA, per germline (reference sequence). This CDR3 has 14 residues. V lost 3 bases, J lost 6 bases, and 4 bases stayed unmatched. As DNA, the CDR3 is TGCAGTGCTAGTTCGGGACAGGTTAATTCACCCCTCCACTTT. It encodes CSASSGQVNSPLHF.

This rearrangement joins TRBV5-1 to TRBJ1-3; D is unresolved. Trimming left V 0 bases short and J 0 bases short, with 10 bases between. The CDR3 sequence is 16 residues long. Germline V gene data show CDR1 as SGHRS and CDR2 as YFSETQ. The CDR3 is CASSLDAFRSGNTIYF. CDR3 in DNA: TGCGCCAGCAGCTTGGATGCGTTCCGCTCTGGAAACACCATATATTTT.

A few counts support this clone. The V and J genes are TRBV4-2 and TRBJ1-5; D is uncertain. Between the trimmed V and J ends, which lost 0 bases and 2 bases, there was a span of 2 bases. Germline V CDR1 and CDR2: LGHNA, YNFKEQ. CDR3 length: 13 amino acids. CDR3 in amino acids: CASSQDGNQPQHF. In nucleotides, the CDR3 is TGTGCCAGCAGCCAAGACGGCAATCAGCCCCAGCATTTT.

The rearrangement uses TRBV7-2 and TRBJ1-3, with 9 bases aligning to TRBD1. Germline V gives CDR1 SGHTA, CDR2 FQGNSA. V lost 5 bases to trimming and J lost 1 base; unmatched junction nucleotides: 9. This CDR3 region has 17 residues. The DNA for the CDR3 is TGTGCCAGCAGCCCTGGGACAGGGAGGGGATCTGGAAACACCATATATTTT. Encoded protein: CASSPGTGRGSGNTIYF. The full variable domain, with the rest looked up from reference TRBV7-2 and TRBJ1-3, is GAGVSQSPSNKVTEKGKDVELRCDPISGHTALYWYRQSLGQGLEFLIYFQGNSAPDKSGLPSDRFSAERTGGSVSTLTIQRTQQEDSAVYLCASSPGTGRGSGNTIYFGEGSWLTVV.

The V call is TRBV7-2, the J call TRBJ1-2; 9 bases fit TRBD1. The CDR3 has 16 residues. Germline V lookup: CDR1 SGHTA, CDR2 FQGNSA. V dropped 4 bases and J dropped 6; count of bases not matched to a gene: 12. This CDR3 reads CASSYRTGDIGDGYTF. CDR3 nucleotides: TGTGCCAGCAGCTATAGGACAGGGGACATCGGAGATGGCTACACCTTC.